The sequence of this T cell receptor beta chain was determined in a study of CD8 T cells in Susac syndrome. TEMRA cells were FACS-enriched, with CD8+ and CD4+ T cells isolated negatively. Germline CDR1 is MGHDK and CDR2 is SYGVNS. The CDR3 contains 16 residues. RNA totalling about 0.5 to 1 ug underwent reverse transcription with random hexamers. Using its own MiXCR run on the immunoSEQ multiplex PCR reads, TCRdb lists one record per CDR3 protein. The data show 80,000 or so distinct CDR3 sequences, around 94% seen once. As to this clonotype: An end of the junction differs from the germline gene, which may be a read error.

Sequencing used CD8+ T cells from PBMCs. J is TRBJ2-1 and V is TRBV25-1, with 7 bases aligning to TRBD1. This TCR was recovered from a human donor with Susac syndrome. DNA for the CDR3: TGTGGCAGCAGGGGGTATGGGGGAAGCTCCTACAATGAGCAGTTCTTC. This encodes CGSRGYGGSSYNEQFF.